Below are 2 T cell receptor beta chains sequenced from a single sample in a study of cytomegalovirus exposure and HLA in healthy donors. In the PCR, 60 Vbeta and 13 Jbeta primers were used. The method was immunoSEQ multiplex PCR; TCRdb's version includes in-frame clones alone and lacks a portion of them. The top ten clones hold under 2.5% of a sample with roughly 150,000 clones, approximately 80% of them seen once. The sample comprised PBMCs. The source of these receptors is a man between 45 and 60 years old in good health and CMV-seropositive.

The chain recombines TRBV29-1 with TRBJ1-2, with D possibly being TRBD1 (6 bases). CDR1 SQVTM and CDR2 ANQGSEA come from the germline V gene. V was shortened by 8 bases and J by 8 bases, with 18 bases between the two germline ends. The CDR3 covers 12 residues. The CDR3 nucleotides are TGCAGCTCACTGCACAGGGTAGAAGGCTACACCTTC. It yields the protein CSSLHRVEGYTF.

J is TRBJ2-7 and V is TRBV19; maybe TRBD1 (5 bases). CDR1 and CDR2 from the germline V gene are LNHDA and SQIVND (reference sequence). This CDR3 comprises 14 residues. Trimming took 1 base from V and 1 from J, leaving 8 bases between them. CDR3 sequence: CASSIGTPSYEQYF. The CDR3 DNA is TGTGCCAGTAGTATAGGGACACCTTCCTACGAGCAGTACTTC.